Below, one T cell receptor (beta chain) is given with its context. The antigen it recognizes is unknown. No per-base quality is available; no much larger clone lies one base away. The immunoSEQ Assay, a bias-controlled multiplex PCR, was used to amplify TCRbeta CDR3 regions from genomic DNA. In the paper's pipeline: Nucleated cell counts per sample were estimated from amplification of reference gene primers within the assay. To quantify the absolute abundance of each unique TCRbeta CDR3 rearrangement, sequence reads were collapsed and filtered. For each sample, productive Simpson clonality was calculated by taking the square root of Simpson's diversity index across productive rearrangements. In its TCRdb copy, this immuneACCESS table keeps in-frame sequences only and misses some clones. Where compared with another copy, unresolved V genes explain less than half of these, and the others have no known cause. V and J calls and clone size come straight from that table; D and trimming were deduced from the DNA. Within this sample are hundreds of thousands of clones, with around nine tenths of them counted one time only. Jointly, the top ten make up 1.5% to 2% of the sample.

These data come from a study of blood T cell repertoires in COVID-19 (TCRdb year 2020). Background on the whole study: Samples from collaborators originated in the United States, Italy and Spain and spanned both the acute and convalescent phases of COVID-19. The repertoires were released in a freely available public database meant as a resource for research on the immune response to SARS-CoV-2. Subjects who had been exposed to COVID-19, were actively infected with it, or had recovered from it provided the deeply sampled blood TCRbeta repertoires that made up the dataset. Where available, HLA class I and class II types were obtained from metadata supplied by the sample provider rather than from assay-based typing. Nearly every sample came with metadata listing a de-identified subject ID, COVID-19 status, age in years and sex. The samples were drawn from two sources: the first 160 participants of the ongoing ImmuneRACE study, and 950 to 1,500 subjects contributed by 6 global collaborators. The material from the prospective study consisted of cDNA or gDNA derived from T cells, B-cell-depleted T cells, or PBMCs.

Enrolling through a virtual design, the prospective study's participants ranged in age from roughly 18 to 89 years and lived across about two dozen United States geographic areas. To assign participants to cohorts, the prospective study relied on clinical history that participants themselves reported in a screening survey and a study questionnaire. ImmuneRACE Cohort 3 recovered participants were defined by two consecutive negative NP/OP PCR tests, healthcare professional clearance, or symptom resolution. In the prospective study, mobile phlebotomists collected whole blood, serum and a nasopharyngeal or oropharyngeal swab from each participant. Participants in the prospective study had the option to provide additional blood draws and questionnaires over a roughly 2-month period. Before DNA extraction, prospective study blood samples were shipped either frozen or at room temperature. The CDR3, from cysteine to phenylalanine, totals 14 residues. The DNA shown is the 42-base CDR3, in frame from base 1. The junction carries 11 bases between V and J, which are trimmed by 2 bases and 4 bases respectively. Via the germline V gene (reference sequence), CDR1 is MNHEY and CDR2 SMNVEV.

The paper's findings and limits, for the study overall: Clinical and demographic metadata were provided uncurated, with the amount varying by source and participant.

The sample was PBMCs or T cells enriched from blood (not recorded which). The TCR comes from a woman aged 45 to 65 who had recovered from COVID-19. This receptor chain uses TRBV27 and TRBJ2-5; too little of a D gene remains to name it. The nucleotide sequence is TGTGCCAGCAGTTTAACCCATAGCCGAGAGACCCAGTACTTC. It translates as CASSLTHSRETQYF.